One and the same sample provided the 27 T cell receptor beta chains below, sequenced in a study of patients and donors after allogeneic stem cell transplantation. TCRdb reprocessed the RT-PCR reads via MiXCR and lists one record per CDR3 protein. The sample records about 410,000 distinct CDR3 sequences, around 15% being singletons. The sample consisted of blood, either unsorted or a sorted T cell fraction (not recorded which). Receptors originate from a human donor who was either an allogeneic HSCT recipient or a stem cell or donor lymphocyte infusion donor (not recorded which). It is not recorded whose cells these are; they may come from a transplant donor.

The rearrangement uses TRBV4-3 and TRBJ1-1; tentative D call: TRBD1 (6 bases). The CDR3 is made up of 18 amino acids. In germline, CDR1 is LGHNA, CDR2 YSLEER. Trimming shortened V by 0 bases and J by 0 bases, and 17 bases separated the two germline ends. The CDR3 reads CASSQEVWDIEMNTEAFF. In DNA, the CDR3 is TGCGCCAGCAGCCAAGAGGTGTGGGACATCGAAATGAACACTGAAGCTTTCTTT.

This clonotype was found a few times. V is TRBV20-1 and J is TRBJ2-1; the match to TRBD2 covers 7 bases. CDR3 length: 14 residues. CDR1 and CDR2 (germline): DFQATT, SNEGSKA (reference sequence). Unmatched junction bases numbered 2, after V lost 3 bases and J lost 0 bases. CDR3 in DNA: TGCAGTGCTAGCGGGAGGCACTCCTACAATGAGCAGTTCTTC. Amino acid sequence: CSASGRHSYNEQFF.

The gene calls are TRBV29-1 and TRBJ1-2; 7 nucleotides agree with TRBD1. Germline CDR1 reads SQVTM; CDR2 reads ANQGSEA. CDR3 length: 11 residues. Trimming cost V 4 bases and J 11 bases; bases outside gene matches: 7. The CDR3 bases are TGCAGCGTTGTTGACAGGGTCGGTTACACCTTC. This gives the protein CSVVDRVGYTF.

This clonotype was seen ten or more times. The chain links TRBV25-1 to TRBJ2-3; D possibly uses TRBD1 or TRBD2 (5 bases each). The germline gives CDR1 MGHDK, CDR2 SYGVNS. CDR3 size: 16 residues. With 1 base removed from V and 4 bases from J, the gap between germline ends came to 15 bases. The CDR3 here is CASSESGRPSPDTQYF. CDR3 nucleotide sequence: TGTGCCAGCAGTGAATCGGGACGGCCGTCCCCAGATACGCAGTATTTT.

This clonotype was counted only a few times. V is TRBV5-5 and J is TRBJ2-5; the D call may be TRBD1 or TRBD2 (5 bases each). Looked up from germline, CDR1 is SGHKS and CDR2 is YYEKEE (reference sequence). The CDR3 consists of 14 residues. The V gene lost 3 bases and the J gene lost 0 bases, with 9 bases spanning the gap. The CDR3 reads CASSSRGNQETQYF. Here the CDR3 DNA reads TGTGCCAGCAGCTCGAGGGGCAACCAAGAGACCCAGTACTTC.

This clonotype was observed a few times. Written as DNA, the CDR3 is TGTGCCAGCAGCCTCGTAGGTGCAACTAATGAAAAACTGTTTTTT. It translates to CASSLVGATNEKLFF. The chain employs TRBV12-3 or TRBV12-4 and TRBJ1-4, with D unresolved. The CDR3 loop spans 15 amino acids. The V end lost 6 bases, the J end lost 0 bases, and 11 bases lay between the germline ends.

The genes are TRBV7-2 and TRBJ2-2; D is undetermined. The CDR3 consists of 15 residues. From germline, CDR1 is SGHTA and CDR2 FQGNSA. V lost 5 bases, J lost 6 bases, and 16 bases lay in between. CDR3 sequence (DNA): TGTGCCAGCAGCCTCGCTGGTACGGTCGCCGGGGAGCTGTTTTTT. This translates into CASSLAGTVAGELFF.

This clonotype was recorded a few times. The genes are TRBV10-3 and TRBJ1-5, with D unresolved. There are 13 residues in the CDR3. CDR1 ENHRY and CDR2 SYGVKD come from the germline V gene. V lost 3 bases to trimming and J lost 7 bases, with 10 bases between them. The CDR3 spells CAISERVGQPQHF. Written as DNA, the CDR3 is TGTGCCATCAGTGAAAGAGTAGGACAGCCCCAGCATTTT.

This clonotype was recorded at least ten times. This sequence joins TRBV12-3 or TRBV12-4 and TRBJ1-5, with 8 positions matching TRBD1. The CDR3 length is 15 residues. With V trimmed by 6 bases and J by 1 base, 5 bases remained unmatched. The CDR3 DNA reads TGTGCCAGCAGAGCAGGGGGCTCGAGCAATCAGCCCCAGCATTTT. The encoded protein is CASRAGGSSNQPQHF.

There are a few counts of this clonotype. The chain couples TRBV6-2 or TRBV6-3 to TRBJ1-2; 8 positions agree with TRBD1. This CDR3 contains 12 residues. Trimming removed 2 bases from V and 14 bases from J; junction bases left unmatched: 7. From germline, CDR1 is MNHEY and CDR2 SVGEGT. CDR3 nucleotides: TGTGCCAGCAGTTACAGGACGACAGGGGAAACCTTC. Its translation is CASSYRTTGETF.

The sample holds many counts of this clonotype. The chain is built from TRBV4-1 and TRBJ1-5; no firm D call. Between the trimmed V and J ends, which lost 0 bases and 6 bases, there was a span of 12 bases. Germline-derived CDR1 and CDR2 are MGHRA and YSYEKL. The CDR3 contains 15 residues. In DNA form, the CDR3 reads TGCGCCAGCAGCCAAGATCCCGAAGGACTTCAGCCCCAGCATTTT. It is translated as CASSQDPEGLQPQHF.

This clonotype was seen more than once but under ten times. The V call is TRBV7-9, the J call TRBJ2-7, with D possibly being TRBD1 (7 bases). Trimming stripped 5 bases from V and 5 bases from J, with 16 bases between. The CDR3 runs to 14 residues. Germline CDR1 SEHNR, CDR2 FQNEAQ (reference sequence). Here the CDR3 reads CASSPRQGGDEQYF. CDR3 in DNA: TGTGCCAGCAGCCCCCGACAGGGAGGCGACGAGCAGTACTTC.

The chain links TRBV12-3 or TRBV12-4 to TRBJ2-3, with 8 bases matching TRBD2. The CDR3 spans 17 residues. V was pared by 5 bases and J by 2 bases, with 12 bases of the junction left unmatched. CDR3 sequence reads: CASSTRSGRIYTDTQYF. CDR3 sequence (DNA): TGTGCCAGCAGTACTAGAAGCGGGAGAATTTACACAGATACGCAGTATTTT.

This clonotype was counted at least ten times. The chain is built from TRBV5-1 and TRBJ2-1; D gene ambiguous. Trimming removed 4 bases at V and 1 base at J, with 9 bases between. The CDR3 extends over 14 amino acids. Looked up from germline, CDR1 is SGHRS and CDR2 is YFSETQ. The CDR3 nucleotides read TGCGCCAGCAGCGGGATGAAGTCCTACAATGAGCAGTTCTTC. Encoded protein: CASSGMKSYNEQFF.

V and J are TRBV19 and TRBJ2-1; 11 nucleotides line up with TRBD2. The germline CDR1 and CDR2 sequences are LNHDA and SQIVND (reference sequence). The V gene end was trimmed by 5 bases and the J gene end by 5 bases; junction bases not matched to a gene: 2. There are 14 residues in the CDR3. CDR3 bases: TGTGCCAGTAGTGCACTAGCGGGAGACAATGAGCAGTTCTTC. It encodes CASSALAGDNEQFF.

The CDR3 sequence: CASSFMRGETQYF. In DNA, the CDR3 is TGTGCCAGCAGCTTTATGAGGGGAGAGACCCAGTACTTC. The V gene is TRBV7-9, the J gene TRBJ2-5; D possibly uses TRBD1 or TRBD2 (5 bases each). The CDR3 consists of 13 residues. V was cut by 3 bases and J by 4 bases, with 9 bases left in between. Looked up from germline, CDR1 is SEHNR and CDR2 is FQNEAQ (reference sequence).

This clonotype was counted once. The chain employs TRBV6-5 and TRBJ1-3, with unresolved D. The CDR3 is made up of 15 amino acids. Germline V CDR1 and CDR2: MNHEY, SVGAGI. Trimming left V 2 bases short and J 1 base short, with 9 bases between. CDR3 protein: CASSYKLASGNTIYF. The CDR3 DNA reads TGTGCCAGCAGTTACAAATTGGCTTCTGGAAACACCATATATTTT.

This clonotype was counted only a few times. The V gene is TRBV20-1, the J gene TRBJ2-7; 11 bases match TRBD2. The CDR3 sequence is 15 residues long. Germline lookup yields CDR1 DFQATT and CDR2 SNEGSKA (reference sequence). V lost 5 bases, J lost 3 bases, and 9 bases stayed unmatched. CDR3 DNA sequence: TGCAGTGCTGCCCCGGGACTAGCGGATTACTACGAGCAGTACTTC. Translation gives CSAAPGLADYYEQYF.

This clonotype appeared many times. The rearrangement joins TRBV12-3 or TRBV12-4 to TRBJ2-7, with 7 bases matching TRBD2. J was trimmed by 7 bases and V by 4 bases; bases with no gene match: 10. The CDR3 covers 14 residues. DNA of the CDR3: TGTGCCAGCAGTTGGGGAGGGGCGACTAGTGAGCAGTACTTC. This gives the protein CASSWGGATSEQYF.

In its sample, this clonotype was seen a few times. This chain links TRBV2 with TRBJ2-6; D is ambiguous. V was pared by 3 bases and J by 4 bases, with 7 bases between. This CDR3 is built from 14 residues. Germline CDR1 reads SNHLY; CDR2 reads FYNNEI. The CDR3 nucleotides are TGTGCCAGCAGTGAGGGTCTAGGGGCCAACGTCCTGACTTTC. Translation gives CASSEGLGANVLTF.

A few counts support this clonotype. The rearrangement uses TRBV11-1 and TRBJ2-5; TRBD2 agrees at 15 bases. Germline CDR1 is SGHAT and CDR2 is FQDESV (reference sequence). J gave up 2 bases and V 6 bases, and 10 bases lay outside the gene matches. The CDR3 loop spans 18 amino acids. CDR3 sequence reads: CASSRWTSGRALQETQYF. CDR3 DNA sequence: TGTGCCAGCAGTCGTTGGACTAGCGGGAGGGCCTTACAAGAGACCCAGTACTTC.

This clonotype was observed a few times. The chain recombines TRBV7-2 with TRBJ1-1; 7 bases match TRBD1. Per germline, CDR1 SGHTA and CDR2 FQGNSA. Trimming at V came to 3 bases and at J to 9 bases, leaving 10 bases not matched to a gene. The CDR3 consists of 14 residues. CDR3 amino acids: CASSLRGLYLQAFF. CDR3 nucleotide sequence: TGTGCCAGCAGCTTGAGGGGGCTATATCTCCAAGCTTTCTTT.

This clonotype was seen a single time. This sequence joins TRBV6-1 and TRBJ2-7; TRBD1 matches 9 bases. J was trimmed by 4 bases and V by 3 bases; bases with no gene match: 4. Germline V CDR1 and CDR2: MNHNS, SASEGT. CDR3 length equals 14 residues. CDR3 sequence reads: CASSETGGLYEQYF. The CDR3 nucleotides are TGTGCCAGCAGTGAGACAGGGGGTCTATACGAGCAGTACTTC.

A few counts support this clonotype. The CDR3 coding sequence is TGTGCCAGTCGGGGGTTCACAGATACGCAGTATTTT. Its protein product is CASRGFTDTQYF. V and J are TRBV11-1 and TRBJ2-3, with D possibly TRBD2 on 6 matching bases. Trimming pared 9 bases from V and 2 bases from J, leaving 9 bases between. Germline CDR1 and CDR2: SGHAT and FQDESV (reference sequence). The CDR3 covers 12 residues.

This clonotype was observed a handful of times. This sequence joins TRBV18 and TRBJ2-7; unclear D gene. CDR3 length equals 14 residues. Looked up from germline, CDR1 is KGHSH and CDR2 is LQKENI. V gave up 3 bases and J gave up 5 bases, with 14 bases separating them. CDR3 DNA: TGTGCCAGCTCACCCCCCGACCCACGGAACGAGCAGTACTTC. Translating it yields CASSPPDPRNEQYF.

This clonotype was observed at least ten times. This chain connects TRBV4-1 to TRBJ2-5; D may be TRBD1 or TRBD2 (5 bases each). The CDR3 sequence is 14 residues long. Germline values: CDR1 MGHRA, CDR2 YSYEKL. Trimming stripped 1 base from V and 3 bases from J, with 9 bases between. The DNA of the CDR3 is TGCGCCAGCAGCCAAGTTAGGGGAGAAGAGACCCAGTACTTC. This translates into CASSQVRGEETQYF.

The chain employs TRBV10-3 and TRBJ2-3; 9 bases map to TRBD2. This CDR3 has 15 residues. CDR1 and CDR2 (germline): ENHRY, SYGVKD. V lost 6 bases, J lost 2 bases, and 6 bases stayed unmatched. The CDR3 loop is CAISPSGKTTDTQYF. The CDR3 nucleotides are TGTGCCATCAGCCCTAGCGGGAAAACCACAGATACGCAGTATTTT.